The 3 T cell receptor beta chains reported below all come from one sample, sequenced in a study of T cell changes during pregnancy in multiple sclerosis. Generated by immunoSEQ multiplex PCR, the TCRdb table keeps only in-frame clones and is missing some. The table lists around 130,000 clones, roughly 92% of them singletons. This material consisted of peripheral blood, taken before pregnancy. These TCRs come from a female donor with multiple sclerosis, enrolled in a pregnancy study.

The rearrangement links TRBV5-1 to TRBJ1-2; D uncertain. The germline V and J ends were trimmed by 4 bases and 4 bases, with 11 bases remaining between them. CDR1 and CDR2 (germline): SGHRS, YFSETQ. This CDR3 has 13 amino acids. DNA of the CDR3: TGCGCCAGCAGCCCGGAGGGTATCTATGGCTACACCTTC. Amino acid sequence: CASSPEGIYGYTF.

The V gene is TRBV6-6, the J gene TRBJ2-3, with D tentatively TRBD1 (5 bases). CDR1 is MNHNY, CDR2 SVGAGI, per germline (reference sequence). The ends were cut back, 6 bases at V and 0 bases at J, with 10 bases in the middle. CDR3 size: 14 residues. CDR3 sequence reads: CASSDRASTDTQYF. DNA of the CDR3: TGTGCCAGCAGCGACAGAGCTAGCACAGATACGCAGTATTTT.

The J gene is TRBJ2-1, the V gene TRBV9; 7 bases line up with TRBD2. V lost 0 bases, J lost 7 bases, and 7 bases stayed unmatched. The CDR3 consists of 15 residues. CDR1 is SGDLS and CDR2 is YYNGEE in the germline V gene. In DNA, the CDR3 is TGTGCCAGCAGCGTAGCGGGGGGTAGGGGTAATGAGCAGTTCTTC. Translated, it gives CASSVAGGRGNEQFF.